This T cell receptor beta chain was identified during a study of identical twins. This clonotype was observed a few times. What it binds is not known. The study's findings and limits: Fewer insertions characterized abundant cord blood beta clonotypes, whereas memory repertoires showed none. Zero-insertion results could be subject to partial confounding by invariant MAIT and iNKT cells.

A universal primer site arose from template switching, and cDNA bore unique molecular identifiers. TCRdb analysed the 5' RACE reads with MiXCR anew, one entry per CDR3 protein. This sample has about 200,000 distinct CDR3 sequences, with over 8% found just once. The TCR originated in a young woman in good health. The sample comprised memory (CD45RO+) T cells sorted from blood.

The CDR3 here is CASSTEVVGTQYF. CDR3 bases: TGCGCCAGCAGTACAGAAGTCGTTGGTACGCAGTATTTT. The V and J genes are TRBV10-1 and TRBJ2-3; D not resolved. The CDR3 totals 13 residues. Germline V CDR1 and CDR2: WNHNN, SYGVQD (reference sequence). Trimming removed 5 bases from V and 8 bases from J, with 14 bases in between.